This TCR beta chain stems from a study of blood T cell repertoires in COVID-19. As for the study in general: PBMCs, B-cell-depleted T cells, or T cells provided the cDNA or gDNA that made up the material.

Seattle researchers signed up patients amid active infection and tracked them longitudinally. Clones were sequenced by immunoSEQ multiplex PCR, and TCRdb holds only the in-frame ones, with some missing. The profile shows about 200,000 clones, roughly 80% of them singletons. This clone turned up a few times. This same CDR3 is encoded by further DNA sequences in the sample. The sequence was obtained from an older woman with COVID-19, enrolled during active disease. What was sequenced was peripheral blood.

This CDR3 is CASSQEANSPLHF. The CDR3 nucleotides read TGCGCCAGCAGCCAAGAGGCCAATTCACCCCTCCACTTT. The chain is built from TRBV4-1 and TRBJ1-6, with D unresolved. Trimming shortened V by 0 bases and J by 7 bases, and 4 bases separated the two germline ends. Germline CDR1 and CDR2: MGHRA and YSYEKL. The CDR3 length is 13 residues.